This section outlines one T cell receptor (beta chain) sequence together with its context. Antigen specificity is unknown. Both 60 Vbeta primers and 13 Jbeta primers went into the PCR. Methods used by the authors: An analysis performed later counted 70 million to 90 million unique TCR beta chains (around 11 million of them shared). Data came from immunoSEQ multiplex PCR; TCRdb stores just in-frame clones and leaves some out. V and J calls and clone size follow that table, whereas D and trimming were derived from the DNA. The sample contains roughly 34,000 clones, over 60% of which appear only once. This sample was taken from a study of cytomegalovirus exposure and HLA in healthy donors. Study results and limitations: An analysis that came later showed most CMV-associated TCR beta chains appearing HLA-restricted. In a later analysis, DRB1 alleles had the most associated TCRs; HLA-C alleles the fewest.

CDR1 is MNHNY and CDR2 is SVGAGI in the germline V gene (reference sequence). The junction had 11 bases not matched to a gene; V was cut back by 6 bases and J by 2 bases. The CDR3 covers 16 residues. The receptor's source is a man aged 35 to 55 in good health and CMV-seropositive. The chain is built from TRBV6-6 and TRBJ2-3, with 7 nucleotides matching TRBD2. Sequenced input: PBMCs. CDR3 in amino acids: CASSLSGAGNTDTQYF. CDR3 sequence (DNA): TGTGCCAGCAGCCTAAGCGGGGCCGGGAACACAGATACGCAGTATTTT.